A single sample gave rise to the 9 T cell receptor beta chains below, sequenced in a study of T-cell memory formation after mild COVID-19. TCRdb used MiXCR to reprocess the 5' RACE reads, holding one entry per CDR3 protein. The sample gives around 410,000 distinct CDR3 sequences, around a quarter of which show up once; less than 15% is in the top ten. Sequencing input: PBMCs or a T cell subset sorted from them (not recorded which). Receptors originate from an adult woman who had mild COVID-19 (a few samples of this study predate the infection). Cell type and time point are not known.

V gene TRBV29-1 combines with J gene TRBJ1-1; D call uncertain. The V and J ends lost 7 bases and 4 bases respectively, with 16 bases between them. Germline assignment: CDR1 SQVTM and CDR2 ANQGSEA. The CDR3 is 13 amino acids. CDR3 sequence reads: CSAQPSLGTEAFF. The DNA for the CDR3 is TGCAGCGCCCAGCCTAGCCTGGGCACTGAAGCTTTCTTT.

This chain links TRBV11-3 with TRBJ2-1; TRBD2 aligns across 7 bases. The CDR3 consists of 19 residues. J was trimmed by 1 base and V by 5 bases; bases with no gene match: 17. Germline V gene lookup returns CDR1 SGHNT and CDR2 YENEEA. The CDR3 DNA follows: TGTGCCAGCAGCCTTAGGGCGCTGGGAGGGAGGAGTTCCTACAATGAGCAGTTCTTC. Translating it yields CASSLRALGGRSSYNEQFF.

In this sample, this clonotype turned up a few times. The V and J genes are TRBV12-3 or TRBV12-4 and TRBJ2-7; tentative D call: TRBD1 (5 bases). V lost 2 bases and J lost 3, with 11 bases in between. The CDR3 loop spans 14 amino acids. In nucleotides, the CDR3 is TGTGCCAGCAGTTTACTCCAGGGAAGCTACGAGCAGTACTTC. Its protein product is CASSLLQGSYEQYF.

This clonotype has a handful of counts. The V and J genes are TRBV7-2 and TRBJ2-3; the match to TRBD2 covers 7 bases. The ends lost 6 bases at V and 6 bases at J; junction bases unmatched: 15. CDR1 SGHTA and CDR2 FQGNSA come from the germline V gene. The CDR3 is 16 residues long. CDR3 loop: CASSPPPLAPPDTQYF. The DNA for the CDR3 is TGTGCCAGCAGTCCCCCACCACTAGCGCCGCCGGATACGCAGTATTTT.

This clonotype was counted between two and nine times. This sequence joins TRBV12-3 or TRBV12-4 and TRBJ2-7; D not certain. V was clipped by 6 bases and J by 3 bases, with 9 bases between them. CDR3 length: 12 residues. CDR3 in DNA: TGTGCCAGCAGATTGGACCACTACGAGCAGTACTTC. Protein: CASRLDHYEQYF.

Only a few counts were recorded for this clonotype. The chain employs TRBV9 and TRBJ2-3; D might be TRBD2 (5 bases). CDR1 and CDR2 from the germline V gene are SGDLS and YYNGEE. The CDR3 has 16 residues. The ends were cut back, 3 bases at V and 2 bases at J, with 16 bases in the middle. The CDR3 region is CASSAEGGPFTDTQYF. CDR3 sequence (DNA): TGTGCCAGCAGCGCCGAGGGCGGACCCTTCACAGATACGCAGTATTTT. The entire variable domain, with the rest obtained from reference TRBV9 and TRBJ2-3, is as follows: DSGVTQTPKHLITATGQRVTLRCSPRSGDLSVYWYQQSLDQGLQFLIQYYNGEERAKGNILERFSAQQFPDLHSELNLSSLELGDSALYFCASSAEGGPFTDTQYFGPGTRLTVL.

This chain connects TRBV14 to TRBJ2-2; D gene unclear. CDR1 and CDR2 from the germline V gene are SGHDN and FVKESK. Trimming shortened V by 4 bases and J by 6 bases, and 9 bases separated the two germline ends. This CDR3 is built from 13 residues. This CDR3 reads CASSRFNSGELFF. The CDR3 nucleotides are TGTGCCAGCAGCCGATTCAACTCCGGGGAGCTGTTTTTT.

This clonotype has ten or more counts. The CDR3 DNA reads as TGTGCCAGCAGCTTTGGGTTCTACGAGCAGTACTTC. It is translated as CASSFGFYEQYF. J is TRBJ2-7 and V is TRBV7-2; D remains ambiguous. The V end was cut by 3 bases, the J end by 3 bases, with 6 bases between. In germline, CDR1 is SGHTA, CDR2 FQGNSA. The CDR3 covers 12 residues. Full variable domain (missing parts from reference TRBV7-2 and TRBJ2-7): GAGVSQSPSNKVTEKGKDVELRCDPISGHTALYWYRQSLGQGLEFLIYFQGNSAPDKSGLPSDRFSAERTGGSVSTLTIQRTQQEDSAVYLCASSFGFYEQYFGPGTRLTVT.

CDR3 bases: TGTGCCAGCAGCTTAGCGCGGACTAGCGGGGTTAGCACAGATACGCAGTATTTT. It yields the protein CASSLARTSGVSTDTQYF. The J gene is TRBJ2-3, the V gene TRBV7-8; 12 positions match TRBD2. The CDR3 is made up of 18 amino acids. Unmatched junction bases numbered 4, after V lost 0 bases and J lost 0 bases. Germline lookup yields CDR1 SGHVS and CDR2 FQNEAQ.